These 3 T cell receptor beta chains originate from one sample sequenced in a study of T cell responses to AZD1222 COVID-19 vaccine. Sequencing used immunoSEQ multiplex PCR; TCRdb keeps in-frame clones, though not all of them. Of about 94,000 clones in the sample, 85% were seen once. The source material was peripheral blood, sampled 28 days after the second AZD1222 dose. The origin of the receptors is an adult who received the AZD1222 COVID-19 vaccine.

The chain links TRBV7-2 to TRBJ1-1, with TRBD1 identical over 8 bases. With 5 bases clipped from V and 11 bases from J, the junction kept 7 bases outside the gene matches. CDR1 and CDR2 (germline): SGHTA, FQGNSA. This CDR3 has 12 amino acids. As DNA, the CDR3 is TGTGCCAGCAGCCCAGGGGGCAGGAGTGCTTTCTTT. Translated: CASSPGGRSAFF.

The chain couples TRBV5-1 to TRBJ2-2; possible D gene TRBD1, 5 bases. The germline CDR1 and CDR2 sequences are SGHRS and YFSETQ. The CDR3 runs to 16 residues. V was pared by 4 bases and J by 5 bases, with 18 bases between. The CDR3 loop reads CASSPLAGRGTGELFF. CDR3 in DNA: TGCGCCAGCAGCCCCCTCGCAGGGCGCGGTACCGGGGAGCTGTTTTTT.

The chain joins TRBV29-1 to TRBJ2-5; D is tentatively TRBD1 or TRBD2 (5 bases each). This CDR3 has 13 residues. Germline values: CDR1 SQVTM, CDR2 ANQGSEA. V gave up 3 bases and J gave up 9 bases, with 17 bases separating them. The CDR3 loop is CSVDQGSRGAQYF. DNA of the CDR3: TGCAGCGTTGATCAGGGTAGCCGAGGGGCCCAGTACTTC. The whole variable domain, remainder taken from reference TRBV29-1 and TRBJ2-5, is SAVISQKPSRDICQRGTSLTIQCQVDSQVTMMFWYRQQPGQSLTLIATANQGSEATYESGFVIDKFPISRPNLTFSTLTVSNMSPEDSSIYLCSVDQGSRGAQYFGPGTRLLVL.